These 10 T cell receptor beta chains were all obtained from the same sample, sequenced in a study of T cells in Graves' hyperthyroidism and ophthalmopathy. The TCR beta CDR3 regions underwent amplification using RNA transcripts as the source. The TCR CDR3 first-round RT-PCR relied on the HTBI primer set. TCRdb recomputed calls from the multiplex PCR reads with MiXCR, one row per CDR3 protein. The sample includes 490,000 or so distinct CDR3 sequences, over 35% of them seen just once. The sample consisted of peripheral blood or thyroid tissue (not recorded which). The receptors were sampled from an adult woman with Graves' disease, either hyperthyroidism or ophthalmopathy (not recorded which).

At least ten counts were recorded for this clonotype. This chain connects TRBV3-1 to TRBJ1-6; D not resolved. Germline V lookup: CDR1 LGHDT, CDR2 YNNKEL (reference sequence). The V end lost 2 bases, the J end lost 10 bases, and 9 bases lay between the germline ends. This CDR3 spans 13 amino acids. The CDR3: CASSQLDGSPLHF. The CDR3 coding sequence is TGTGCCAGCAGCCAACTGGATGGATCACCCCTCCACTTT.

The table lists this clonotype with a count of one. The CDR3 does not end in the conserved phenylalanine or tryptophan, so this is likely a read error. The chain combines TRBV7-3 with TRBJ1-1; possibly TRBD1 for D (5 bases). The germline V gene has CDR1 SGHTA and CDR2 FQGTGA. V gave up 5 bases and J gave up 1 base, with 17 bases separating them. This CDR3 comprises 16 residues. The CDR3 loop is CASSATAGRRNTEAFL. In DNA, the CDR3 is TGTGCCAGCAGCGCAACAGCGGGACGGAGGAACACTGAAGCTTTCCTT.

This clonotype was seen many times. The V and J genes are TRBV29-1 and TRBJ2-7; D is ambiguous. The CDR3 is 10 residues long. CDR1 is SQVTM, CDR2 ANQGSEA, per germline. Trimming took off 6 bases at V and 0 bases at J, with 3 bases between the two ends. CDR3 nucleotide sequence: TGCAGCGTGGGCTCCTACGAGCAGTACTTC. Its translation: CSVGSYEQYF.

V is TRBV12-3 or TRBV12-4 and J is TRBJ2-2, with 8 positions matching TRBD1. Germline trimming cut 6 bases from V and 1 base from J; bases unmatched to any gene: 4. The CDR3 spans 15 residues. DNA of the CDR3: TGTGCCAGCAGAGCAGGGGGCCAGAACACCGGGGAGCTGTTTTTT. Translating gives CASRAGGQNTGELFF.

The genes are TRBV10-3 and TRBJ1-1, with D possibly TRBD1 on 6 matching bases. Germline V gene lookup returns CDR1 ENHRY and CDR2 SYGVKD. Between the trimmed V and J ends, which lost 2 bases and 1 base, there was a span of 8 bases. The CDR3 totals 14 residues. This chain's CDR3 is CAISEEGGNTEAFF. The CDR3 DNA reads TGTGCCATCAGTGAGGAGGGGGGGAACACTGAAGCTTTCTTT.

This sequence joins TRBV20-1 and TRBJ1-2; 12 nucleotides agree with TRBD1. Germline lookup yields CDR1 DFQATT and CDR2 SNEGSKA (reference sequence). This CDR3 has 16 amino acids. V was pared by 3 bases and J by 2 bases, with 7 bases of the junction left unmatched. CDR3 region: CSARTGTGGANYGYTF. The CDR3 region has the DNA TGCAGTGCTAGGACCGGGACAGGGGGCGCAAACTATGGCTACACCTTC.

V is TRBV19 and J is TRBJ1-2; D possibly corresponds to TRBD1 (6 bases). V was trimmed by 9 bases and J by 0 bases, leaving 11 bases between them. The CDR3 runs 13 residues. CDR1 is LNHDA, CDR2 SQIVND, per germline (reference sequence). CDR3 in amino acids: CASQQGTNYGYTF. CDR3 nucleotide sequence: TGTGCCAGCCAACAGGGAACTAACTATGGCTACACCTTC.

Many counts were recorded for this clonotype. The rearrangement links TRBV5-1 to TRBJ1-3, with a tentative D call TRBD1 (5 bases). Germline assignment: CDR1 SGHRS and CDR2 YFSETQ. The CDR3 totals 16 residues. The V and J ends lost 0 bases and 4 bases respectively, with 14 bases between them. CDR3 protein: CASSLAGRAAGNTIYF. CDR3 sequence (DNA): TGCGCCAGCAGCTTGGCCGGCAGGGCCGCGGGAAACACCATATATTTT.

This rearrangement joins TRBV7-9 to TRBJ1-2, with D unclear. Germline CDR1 is SEHNR and CDR2 is FQNEAQ (reference sequence). V was pared by 3 bases and J by 3 bases, with 17 bases between. The CDR3 runs to 16 residues. This CDR3 is CASSLGGAFRDYGYTF. Written as DNA, the CDR3 is TGTGCCAGCAGCTTGGGTGGAGCCTTTAGGGACTATGGCTACACCTTC.

This chain connects TRBV2 to TRBJ1-5; 7 bases match TRBD1. The CDR3 extends over 13 amino acids. Germline V gives CDR1 SNHLY, CDR2 FYNNEI. V was pared by 5 bases and J by 7 bases, with 5 bases of the junction left unmatched. The DNA for the CDR3 is TGTGCCAGCAGTCACAGGGGAGGCCAGCCCCAGCATTTT. Protein: CASSHRGGQPQHF.